This T cell receptor (beta chain) stems from a study of T cells in Graves' hyperthyroidism and ophthalmopathy. For the study at large: Before any treatment, at initial diagnosis, peripheral blood was collected. Notes on the study in general: In simple terms, a model built on 13 V-J features told ophthalmopathy apart from stable hyperthyroidism. Most expanded thyroid clonotypes above 0.001 also appeared in blood.

Lactation, pregnancy, other autoimmune disease or uncontrolled infection excluded patients. The ends were cut back, 7 bases at V and 2 bases at J, with 14 bases in the middle. Per germline, CDR1 MNHEY and CDR2 SMNVEV (reference sequence). The CDR3 is 14 residues long. This clonotype was picked up many times. Its antigen is not known. Amplified TCR beta CDR3 regions derived from RNA transcripts. HTBI primers were employed in a first-round RT-PCR of the TCR CDR3. TCRdb re-derived calls from the multiplex PCR reads in MiXCR, one entry per CDR3 protein. The sample has a few hundred thousand distinct CDR3 sequences, roughly 13% seen once.

This rearrangement joins TRBV27 to TRBJ1-2; D not resolved. The sequence was obtained from a man aged 25 to 40 with Graves' hyperthyroidism that later progressed to Graves' ophthalmopathy. The sequencing sample was made of blood. As DNA, the CDR3 is TGTGCCAGCACCCAAGGGAAAGGGAACTATGGCTACACCTTC. Amino acid sequence: CASTQGKGNYGYTF.